This T cell receptor (beta chain) appears in the sequencing data of a study of blood T cell repertoires in COVID-19. Across the study: PBMCs, B-cell-depleted T cells, or T cells were the source of the cDNA or gDNA that made up the material.

In the original analysis: Counts of nucleated cells, estimated from reference gene primer amplification, were obtained. Libraries were prepared by immunoSEQ multiplex PCR; TCRdb keeps only in-frame clonotypes and omits some of them. That table gives V, J and clone size, and the DNA gave D and trimming. The sample has about 150,000 clones; approximately 86% are singletons. J gave up 3 bases and V 2 bases, and 4 bases lay outside the gene matches. The germline V gene encodes CDR1 SGHNT and CDR2 YYREEE (reference sequence). The CDR3 is 14 residues long. This clone was found a few times. Seattle patients were enrolled during active infection and followed longitudinally.

The chain has TRBV5-4 and TRBJ1-2, with 7 nucleotides matching TRBD1. The sequencing input was peripheral blood. The receptor's source is a man of 80 years or more with COVID-19, enrolled during active disease. CDR3 DNA: TGTGCCAGCAGCTTTAGACAGGGTTACTATGGCTACACCTTC. This encodes CASSFRQGYYGYTF.